This T cell receptor beta chain was sequenced in a study of blood T cell repertoires in COVID-19. As for the study in general: Italy, Spain and the United States were the sources of the convalescent and acute COVID-19 samples.

Study processing details: By means of reference gene primer amplification, nucleated cell counts were estimated. TCRdb's table, derived via immunoSEQ multiplex PCR, lists solely in-frame clones and lacks some. The V and J calls and clone size come from that table; D and trimming were worked out from the DNA. The table has approximately 300,000 clones, roughly 87% seen once; the top ten hold 2% to 3%. Germline values: CDR1 MNHEY, CDR2 SMNVEV (reference sequence). The V gene end was trimmed by 6 bases and the J gene end by 5 bases; junction bases not matched to a gene: 7. The CDR3 totals 14 residues. The rearrangement uses TRBV27 and TRBJ2-3; TRBD1 matches at 8 bases. Material: peripheral blood. This sequence originates from a man aged 18 to 29 with active or convalescent COVID-19. The CDR3 protein is CASRDRVSLDTQYF. The DNA for the CDR3 is TGTGCCAGCAGGGACAGGGTCTCTTTAGATACGCAGTATTTT.